The 25 T cell receptor beta chains listed next were all sequenced from one sample in a study of patients and donors after allogeneic stem cell transplantation. TCRdb fed the RT-PCR reads into MiXCR, producing one record per CDR3 protein. Of 920,000 or so distinct CDR3 sequences listed, about a sixth are singletons. Sequences were obtained from blood, either unsorted or a sorted T cell fraction (not recorded which). Receptors were obtained from a human donor who was either an allogeneic HSCT recipient or a stem cell or donor lymphocyte infusion donor (not recorded which). It is not recorded whose cells these are; they may come from a transplant donor.

This chain joins TRBV25-1 and TRBJ2-1, with D possibly TRBD1 on 5 matching bases. CDR1 and CDR2 from the germline V gene are MGHDK and SYGVNS. V was cut by 6 bases and J by 6 bases, with 9 bases left in between. The CDR3 covers 12 residues. The CDR3 sequence: CASRTDGNEQFF. The CDR3 DNA sequence: TGTGCCAGCAGGACAGACGGCAATGAGCAGTTCTTC.

This clonotype was seen a handful of times. The rearrangement joins TRBV12-5 to TRBJ2-1; no firm D call. This CDR3 spans 13 amino acids. V dropped 7 bases and J dropped 8 bases, with 15 bases sitting between them. From germline, CDR1 is LGHNT and CDR2 FRNRAP. The CDR3 here is CASATPLVDEQFF. The CDR3 nucleotides read TGTGCTAGTGCTACCCCCCTGGTCGATGAGCAGTTCTTC.

In its sample, this clonotype was seen a few times. The V call is TRBV5-1, the J call TRBJ1-1, with D perhaps TRBD1 (5 bases). Deletions cut 3 bases from V and 3 bases from J, with 15 bases between. Germline V gene data show CDR1 as SGHRS and CDR2 as YFSETQ. This CDR3 is built from 15 residues. The CDR3 region is CASSWVAGKDTEAFF. The CDR3 nucleotides read TGCGCCAGCAGCTGGGTTGCAGGGAAGGACACTGAAGCTTTCTTT. Drawing the rest from reference TRBV5-1 and TRBJ1-1, the complete variable domain is KAGVTQTPRYLIKTRGQQVTLSCSPISGHRSVSWYQQTPGQGLQFLFEYFSETQRNKGNFPGRFSGRQFSNSRSEMNVSTLELGDSALYLCASSWVAGKDTEAFFGQGTRLTVV.

V usage is TRBV15 and J usage is TRBJ1-5; 7 bases agree with TRBD1. This CDR3 contains 12 residues. The V gene's germline CDR1 is LNHNV and CDR2 YYDKDF (reference sequence). The trim removed 4 bases at V and 11 bases at J, leaving 5 bases unmatched. The DNA of the CDR3 is TGTGCCACCAGCACTCCCGGGACAGCCCAGCATTTT. This encodes CATSTPGTAQHF.

Only one count was recorded for this clonotype. The chain recombines TRBV20-1 with TRBJ2-5, with D possibly matching TRBD1 (6 bases). In germline, CDR1 is DFQATT, CDR2 SNEGSKA (reference sequence). Trimming took off 4 bases at V and 5 bases at J, with 17 bases between the two ends. The CDR3 covers 14 residues. The CDR3 loop is CSATEKQGPETQYF. The CDR3 DNA reads as TGCAGTGCTACGGAGAAACAGGGTCCGGAGACCCAGTACTTC.

This clonotype was picked up a small number of times. The J gene is TRBJ2-7, the V gene TRBV20-1; 7 bases line up with TRBD1. The J segment lost 0 bases and the V segment lost 0 bases, leaving 5 bases of the junction unmatched. The CDR3 is 15 amino acids. Per germline, CDR1 DFQATT and CDR2 SNEGSKA (reference sequence). As DNA, the CDR3 is TGCAGTGCTAGAGATCCGGGGACAGCCTCCTACGAGCAGTACTTC. Protein product: CSARDPGTASYEQYF.

V gene TRBV19 combines with J gene TRBJ1-6; D remains unclear. Germline CDR1 is LNHDA and CDR2 is SQIVND (reference sequence). The germline V and J ends were trimmed by 5 bases and 7 bases, with 12 bases remaining between them. This CDR3 is 14 amino acids long. The CDR3 region has the DNA TGTGCCAGTAGTTCTGGGATAGGGAATTCACCCCTCCACTTT. It codes for CASSSGIGNSPLHF.

This clonotype was counted only a few times. A junction end diverges from the germline sequence, so it may reflect a read error. The chain has TRBV5-8 and TRBJ1-6, with D perhaps TRBD1 (5 bases). The CDR3 has 15 residues. Germline V lookup: CDR1 SGHTS, CDR2 YDEGEE. In DNA form, the CDR3 reads TGTGCCAGCACCTTGGGGCAGAGTTATAATTCACCCCTCCACTTT. Its translation: CASTLGQSYNSPLHF.

This chain joins TRBV6-1 and TRBJ1-1; 9 bases are a match to TRBD1. Trimming took 5 bases from V and 1 from J; bases not matched to a gene: 11. The CDR3 length is 17 residues. CDR1 and CDR2 (germline): MNHNS, SASEGT. DNA of the CDR3: TGTGCCAGCAGTACCCCCGGGACAGGGAGGCGGAACACTGAAGCTTTCTTT. It codes for CASSTPGTGRRNTEAFF.

This clonotype occurred a few times. The DNA for the CDR3 is TGCGCCAGCAGCAGGGACACCGGACGTCCAGATACGCAGTATTTT. This codes for CASSRDTGRPDTQYF. The rearrangement joins TRBV5-1 to TRBJ2-3; D is perhaps TRBD1 (6 bases). CDR1 and CDR2 from the germline V gene are SGHRS and YFSETQ. Trimming removed 4 bases from V and 4 bases from J, with 16 bases in between. The CDR3 length is 15 residues.

This clonotype was detected a few times. The chain couples TRBV4-3 to TRBJ2-1, with D unresolved. Germline V CDR1 and CDR2: LGHNA, YSLEER. This CDR3 region has 15 residues. V dropped 0 bases and J dropped 4 bases, with 10 bases sitting between them. This CDR3 is CASSQEGKGYNEQFF. DNA of the CDR3: TGCGCCAGCAGCCAAGAGGGAAAAGGGTACAATGAGCAGTTCTTC.

The genes are TRBV30 and TRBJ2-5; TRBD2 matches 8 bases. The CDR3 is 15 residues long. Germline CDR1 reads GTSNPN; CDR2 reads SVGIG (reference sequence). The V and J ends lost 2 bases and 1 base, in that order; junction bases with no gene match: 6. The CDR3 nucleotides read TGTGCCTGGAGTCCCGGGACTAGGTCCCAAGAGACCCAGTACTTC. Translated, it gives CAWSPGTRSQETQYF.

The CDR3 protein is CASSLAPRGRNGNEQFF. The DNA for the CDR3 is TGTGCCAGCAGCTTGGCCCCAAGGGGGAGAAATGGAAATGAGCAGTTCTTC. V is TRBV5-6 and J is TRBJ2-1, with D perhaps TRBD1 (6 bases). V lost 0 bases to trimming and J lost 7 bases, with 20 bases between them. This CDR3 has 17 residues. Germline V CDR1 and CDR2: SGHDT, YYEEEE.

This chain connects TRBV6-1 to TRBJ2-3; no clear D gene. There are 15 residues in the CDR3. Trimming left V 7 bases short and J 0 bases short, with 14 bases between. Germline assignment: CDR1 MNHNS and CDR2 SASEGT. Here the CDR3 DNA reads TGTGCCAGCACCCAGTTCATGGGAAGCACAGATACGCAGTATTTT. Protein: CASTQFMGSTDTQYF.

The gene calls are TRBV6-6 and TRBJ2-7, with a possible D match to TRBD1 (5 bases). The CDR3 consists of 11 residues. Germline-derived CDR1 and CDR2 are MNHNY and SVGAGI (reference sequence). The germline V and J ends were trimmed by 11 bases and 5 bases, with 13 bases remaining between them. The CDR3 is CASWKGNEQYF. In DNA, the CDR3 is TGTGCCTCCTGGAAGGGGAACGAGCAGTACTTC.

At least ten counts were recorded for this clonotype. This sequence joins TRBV20-1 and TRBJ1-6; no firm D call. Germline V gene sequence: CDR1 DFQATT, CDR2 SNEGSKA (reference sequence). V was shortened by 5 bases and J by 12 bases, with 14 bases between the two germline ends. The CDR3 loop spans 12 amino acids. The CDR3 here is CSAAADSGPLHF. In DNA, the CDR3 is TGCAGTGCTGCCGCAGACTCCGGACCCCTCCACTTT.

This clonotype came up once. The chain links TRBV4-3 to TRBJ2-3; 7 bases agree with TRBD1. This CDR3 contains 14 residues. V was pared by 1 base and J by 4 bases, with 2 bases of the junction left unmatched. Germline lookup yields CDR1 LGHNA and CDR2 YSLEER. The CDR3 sequence is CASSQVGGPDTQYF. The CDR3 nucleotides are TGCGCCAGCAGCCAAGTAGGGGGCCCAGATACGCAGTATTTT.

This clonotype appeared many times. The genes are TRBV11-2 and TRBJ2-2, with D uncertain. Trimming removed 2 bases at V and 6 bases at J, with 4 bases between. CDR1 and CDR2 (germline): SGHAT, FQNNGV. The CDR3 spans 12 residues. CDR3 sequence: CASSLIAGELFF. As DNA, the CDR3 is TGTGCCAGCAGCTTAATCGCCGGGGAGCTGTTTTTT.

The chain uses TRBV6-1 and TRBJ1-1, with TRBD1 matching 9 bases. Trimming removed 8 bases from V and 3 bases from J; junction bases left unmatched: 7. Germline V CDR1 and CDR2: MNHNS, SASEGT. The CDR3 contains 14 residues. The CDR3 nucleotides are TGTGCCAGCGGGAGGACAGGGGCCTACACTGAAGCTTTCTTT. This sequence encodes CASGRTGAYTEAFF.

The V call is TRBV11-2, the J call TRBJ2-7; the D is unclear. The CDR3 runs to 11 residues. Germline V gene data show CDR1 as SGHAT and CDR2 as FQNNGV. The V end lost 6 bases, the J end lost 5 bases, and 8 bases lay between the germline ends. CDR3 DNA sequence: TGTGCCAGCAGAAATTTAAACGAGCAGTACTTC. This translates into CASRNLNEQYF.

The chain uses TRBV29-1 and TRBJ2-2; 7 nucleotides line up with TRBD1. Unmatched junction bases numbered 7, after V lost 2 bases and J lost 4 bases. This CDR3 is built from 15 residues. The V gene's germline CDR1 is SQVTM and CDR2 ANQGSEA. The CDR3: CSVEITGVVTGELFF. Here the CDR3 DNA reads TGCAGCGTTGAAATTACAGGGGTGGTCACCGGGGAGCTGTTTTTT.

The table lists this clonotype with a count of one. This chain uses TRBV20-1 with TRBJ2-7, with D perhaps matching TRBD2 (5 bases). This CDR3 is 13 amino acids long. V shed 5 bases and J shed 6 bases, with 17 bases lying between them. Germline values: CDR1 DFQATT, CDR2 SNEGSKA (reference sequence). This chain's CDR3 is CSAQRGTLREQYF. Written as DNA, the CDR3 is TGCAGTGCTCAACGGGGAACCCTTCGCGAGCAGTACTTC.

This clonotype has just a few counts. This chain links TRBV12-3 or TRBV12-4 with TRBJ2-5, with D maybe TRBD2 (5 bases). The ends were cut back, 8 bases at V and 5 bases at J, with 9 bases in the middle. CDR3 length: 11 residues. The CDR3 sequence is CASGGMETQYF. The CDR3 coding sequence is TGTGCCAGCGGAGGAATGGAGACCCAGTACTTC.

In this sample, this clonotype turned up a few times. The chain couples TRBV20-1 to TRBJ1-1; unclear D gene. The CDR3 runs to 11 residues. The germline V gene has CDR1 DFQATT and CDR2 SNEGSKA (reference sequence). V lost 3 bases, J lost 2 bases, and 4 bases lay in between. The CDR3 sequence is CSARHNTEAFF. In DNA, the CDR3 is TGCAGTGCTAGGCATAACACTGAAGCTTTCTTT.

The CDR3 sequence is CASSPWTGVDSPLHF. CDR3 DNA sequence: TGTGCCAGCAGTCCCTGGACAGGGGTAGATTCACCCCTCCACTTT. V and J are TRBV27 and TRBJ1-6, with 9 bases fitting TRBD1. Per germline, CDR1 MNHEY and CDR2 SMNVEV (reference sequence). The CDR3 is made up of 15 amino acids. The J segment lost 8 bases and the V segment lost 5 bases, leaving 7 bases of the junction unmatched.